These 3 T cell receptor beta chains share one sample of origin, sequenced in a study of cytomegalovirus exposure and HLA in healthy donors listed by TCRdb under 2017. Receptors were amplified or captured by the immunoSEQ multiplex PCR assay. The multiplex PCR relied on a mix of 60 forward primers for TCR Vbeta segments and 13 reverse primers for TCR Jbeta segments. Imported from immuneACCESS, the table was reduced by TCRdb to in-frame sequences with V and J called. These copies leave out some clones; in studies compared against another copy, an unresolved V gene accounts for under half, and the cause of the remainder is not known. The sample table shows some 150,000 clones, and about 72% are seen once. About 2.5% of the sample comes from the top ten. Sequencing was performed on PBMCs. Receptors originate from a human donor in good health.

In DNA form, the CDR3 reads TGCGCCAGCAGCCCCAGAGGACAGGGGGAGCCCGAAGCTTTCTTT. It is translated as CASSPRGQGEPEAFF. The chain uses TRBV5-1 and TRBJ1-1; TRBD1 matches 10 bases. The length of the CDR3 is 15 residues. Germline V gene sequence: CDR1 SGHRS, CDR2 YFSETQ. V gave up 4 bases and J gave up 8 bases; unmatched junction bases: 11.

This chain joins TRBV19 and TRBJ1-1; D is perhaps TRBD1 (6 bases). The V gene lost 4 bases and the J gene lost 2 bases, with 14 bases spanning the gap. The CDR3 loop spans 15 amino acids. Germline V gene data show CDR1 as LNHDA and CDR2 as SQIVND (reference sequence). CDR3 in DNA: TGTGCCAGTAGTACCCTTAGGGGGGGCAACACTGAAGCTTTCTTT. Protein sequence: CASSTLRGGNTEAFF.

The J gene is TRBJ2-1, the V gene TRBV30; 8 nucleotides align to TRBD2. V lost 4 bases and J lost 6; bases outside the gene matches: 8. CDR3 length equals 14 residues. Per germline, CDR1 GTSNPN and CDR2 SVGIG (reference sequence). In nucleotides, the CDR3 is TGTGCCTGGACCGGGGGGGGGAGGGGCAATGAGCAGTTCTTC. It is translated as CAWTGGGRGNEQFF. The full variable domain, rest sourced from reference TRBV30 and TRBJ2-1, is SQTIHQWPATLVQPVGSPLSLECTVEGTSNPNLYWYRQAAGRGLQLLFYSVGIGQISSEVPQNLSASRPQDRQFILSSKKLLLSDSGFYLCAWTGGGRGNEQFFGPGTRLTVL.